This T cell receptor beta chain was documented in a study of early T cells in non-severe SARS-CoV-2 infection (TCRdb year 2021). Regarding the research as a whole: Bulk RNA from unsorted whole blood was used for TCR sequencing, so alpha and beta chains could not be paired. What the work shows at the level of the full study, not this receptor alone: VDJdb matching was skewed toward anti-spike CD8 responses and likely underestimated virus-specific expansions by missing private and CD4 specificities.

Libraries came from 5' RACE. The data were produced on a NextSeq 500. In the TCR library protocol, unique molecular identifiers were attached to individual cDNA molecules to correct for PCR bias and sequencing error. Both TCR alpha and beta chains were sequenced, and tight co-correlation was observed between alpha and beta sequence abundances in each sample. Concerning the study's data processing: V gene, J gene and CDR3 annotation of TCR sequences was performed with Decombinator V4. Expanded TCRs were defined as changing significantly between any two time points under a Poisson model with p below 0.0001. TCR abundances were normalised to the total number of TCRs sequenced per sample and were expressed as counts per million. MAIT TCRs were defined by TRAV1-2 paired with TRAJ12, TRAJ20 or TRAJ33, and iNKT TCRs by TRAV10 paired with TRAJ18. A search of VDJdb, accessed on 1 November 2021, was run for TCRs annotated to CMV, EBV and SARS-CoV-2, with TCRs annotated for multiple antigens excluded. Using fastp at Q25 and MiXCR, TCRdb reprocessed the public reads and kept productive beta chains. Each entry is one CDR3 protein sequence, shown with its most common DNA and genes. The V and J calls, along with clone size, are taken from TCRdb and not from the paper's own processing. Present in this sample are some 64,000 distinct CDR3 sequences, under 15% of which were seen just once. The top ten clones comprise roughly 8.3% of the sample.

Set within a cohort of healthcare workers in London, UK, this nested case-control study involved weekly PCR testing of nasopharyngeal swabs along with blood sampling. Healthcare workers were recruited between 23 and 31 March 2020, during the week of the UK lockdown, and were followed weekly for up to about 15 weeks. This clonotype was observed many times. The clone's antigen remains unknown. Base-call qualities are not available, and no considerably larger clone is one nucleotide away. Measured from the cysteine to the phenylalanine, the CDR3 is 13 residues long. The DNA shown is the 39-base CDR3, in frame from base 1. Looking up the germline V gene (reference sequence) yields CDR1 SEHNR and CDR2 FQNEAQ. Trimming costs V 5 bases and J 5 bases, and their ends lie 12 bases apart.

The TCR originated in an adult who was a healthcare worker with PCR-confirmed SARS-CoV-2 infection or an uninfected control (not recorded which). The specimen was whole blood. Recombination connected TRBV7-9 to TRBJ2-5; TRBD2 is perhaps the D gene, given 6 matching bases. Here the CDR3 is given as CASSPTRSETQYF. The bases read TGTGCCAGCAGCCCGACTAGAAGTGAGACCCAGTACTTC.